This T cell receptor beta chain was sequenced during a study of OX40 agonist ivuxolimab in advanced cancers. The study in broad terms: The costimulatory receptor OX40 (CD134) was targeted by ivuxolimab, a fully human IgG2 agonistic monoclonal antibody. Intravenous ivuxolimab was administered to patients every 2 weeks at six dose levels: 0.01, 0.1, 0.3, 1.5, 3 and 10 mg/kg. Of the roughly 53 patients in dose escalation, about 19 had hepatocellular carcinoma, some 15 had melanoma, 9 had renal cell carcinoma and 9 had head and neck cancer. In the dose-escalation cohort, more than 75% of patients were male, and the mean age was roughly 60 years, with a range of roughly 20 to 85. Prior anti-PD-1, anti-PD-L1 or anti-CTLA-4 therapy was permitted, and checkpoint inhibitors had been received by about 36% of dose-escalation patients. Partial responses occurred in three dose-escalation patients, of whom one had hepatocellular carcinoma and two had cutaneous melanoma. The point of sequencing TCRbeta in the periphery was to test whether ivuxolimab changed TCR sequence diversity and drove clonal T-cell expansion. The monotherapy dose-escalation portion (N of about 47 patients) of the phase I ivuxolimab trial is reported in the paper. Broad study findings and their caveats: In the 0.1-3.0 mg/kg groups, partial responders were among the patients with the lowest normalized peripheral clonal expansion, particularly in CD8+ T cells. Which antigens the clonally expanded peripheral T cells were specific for was not determined. Low levels of normalized T-cell clonal expansion were also seen in some patients who did not respond. On average, CD8+ T cells showed more expanded clones than CD4+ T cells after ivuxolimab. At doses of 0.1 to 3.0 mg/kg, clonal expansion of both CD4+ and CD8+ T cells in blood was seen between baseline and week 6.

Genomic DNA was isolated from the sorted cells so that the TCRbeta CDR3 region could be sequenced. The immunoSEQ Assay was used for sequencing of TCRbeta CDR3 regions. Entries here come from immuneACCESS through TCRdb and include only in-frame sequences with V and J called. Some clones fail to appear in such tables; in the studies checked, an unresolved V gene covers under half of the shortfall, and the cause of the remainder is unknown. Counted in this sample were 40,000 to 45,000 clones; 65% to 90% of them appeared once. The top ten clones comprise 12% of the sample. With regard to this clone: What this receptor recognizes is not known. Within one base of it there is no much larger clone, and no base qualities were kept.

Based on the germline V gene (reference sequence), the CDR1 and CDR2 sequences are GTSNPN and SVGIG. From its cysteine to its phenylalanine, the CDR3 spans 15 amino acids. The only DNA kept is the CDR3, 45 bases in frame from the first base. The V end gives up 5 bases and the J end 5 bases, leaving 11 bases in the junction not matched to a gene. Patients with a history of autoimmune disease or receiving systemic immunosuppression were excluded from the trial. Peripheral blood for TCR sequencing was collected from all dose cohorts at baseline, on cycle 4 day 1, and on cycle 7 day 1. The samples were drawn from a first-in-human, open-label, multicenter phase I dose-escalation trial of ivuxolimab. The trial enrolled adults with locally advanced or metastatic head and neck squamous cell, hepatocellular, melanoma or renal cell carcinoma. Before TCR sequencing, CD4+ and CD8+ T cells were separately sorted from peripheral blood.

This TCR was recovered from an adult with an advanced solid tumor such as melanoma, head and neck, liver or kidney cancer. The sequencing used CD4+ or CD8+ T cells sorted from blood, collected in a trial of the OX40 agonist ivuxolimab. The chain is made from TRBV30 and TRBJ1-3; 8 bases in the middle match TRBD1. The DNA is TGTGCCTGGGACTCTACAGGGGGACCTCGAAACACCATATATTTT. Translated, this is CAWDSTGGPRNTIYF.